This T cell receptor (beta chain) stems from a study of blood T cell repertoires in COVID-19. Overall study: COVID-19 samples, acute and convalescent, were from the United States, Italy and Spain. T cells, B-cell-depleted T cells, or PBMCs supplied cDNA or gDNA.

As processed by the authors: Nucleated cell counts were estimated from reference gene primer amplification. Method: immunoSEQ multiplex PCR; TCRdb's copy keeps in-frame clones and lacks some. Clone size and V and J calls were adopted from that table, with D and trimming inferred from the DNA. The table lists 150,000 to 200,000 clones, over 80% of them singletons. Participants were aged roughly 18 to 90 years, lived in 25 or so US areas, and enrolled virtually. Trimming removed 2 bases from V and 3 bases from J; junction bases left unmatched: 5. Germline loops: CDR1 MNHEY, CDR2 SMNVEV (reference sequence). This CDR3 contains 15 residues.

The J gene is TRBJ2-7, the V gene TRBV27; 9 nucleotides agree with TRBD1. Sequenced material: PBMCs or T cells enriched from blood (not recorded which). The clonotype originates from a woman in her sixties or seventies who had recovered from COVID-19. DNA of the CDR3: TGTGCCAGCAGTTTAGGGACAGGGTCGGGCTACGAGCAGTACTTC. Amino acids: CASSLGTGSGYEQYF.